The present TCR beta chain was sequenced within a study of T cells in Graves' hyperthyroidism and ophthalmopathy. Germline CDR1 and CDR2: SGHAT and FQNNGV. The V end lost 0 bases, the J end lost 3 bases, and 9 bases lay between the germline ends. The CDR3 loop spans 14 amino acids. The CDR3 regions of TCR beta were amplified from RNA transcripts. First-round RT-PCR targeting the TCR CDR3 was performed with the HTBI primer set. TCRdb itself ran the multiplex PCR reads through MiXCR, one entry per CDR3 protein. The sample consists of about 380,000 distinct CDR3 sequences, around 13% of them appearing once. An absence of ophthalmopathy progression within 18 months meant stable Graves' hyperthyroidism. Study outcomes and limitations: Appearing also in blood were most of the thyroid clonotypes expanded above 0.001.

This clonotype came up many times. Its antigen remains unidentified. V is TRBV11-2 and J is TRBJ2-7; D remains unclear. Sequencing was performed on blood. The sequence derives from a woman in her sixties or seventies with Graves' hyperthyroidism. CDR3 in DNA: TGTGCCAGCAGCTTAGATCGGATCCTCTACGAGCAGTACTTC. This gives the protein CASSLDRILYEQYF.